This T cell receptor (beta chain) emerged from a study of shared clonotypes between healthy human individuals. Trimming at V came to 7 bases and at J to 5 bases, leaving 5 bases not matched to a gene. Germline CDR1 SGHNT, CDR2 YYREEE (reference sequence). CDR3 length: 12 amino acids. Naive CD8 cells comprised CD45RO-negative, CCR7-positively selected cells, excluding terminally differentiated effector memory CD45RA+ cells. The assay used deep level. Generated by immunoSEQ multiplex PCR, the TCRdb table keeps only in-frame clones and is missing some. The data hold approximately 2,000,000 clones, with 93% observed a single time.

Sequenced: naive CD8+ T cells from PBMCs. The sequence came from a man younger than 35 in good health. Some clones in this sample may be carry-over from other donors' samples. The gene calls are TRBV5-4 and TRBJ2-5; 7 bases match TRBD2. For the CDR3, the DNA is TGTGCCAGCGGGTCCGGGAGGGAGACCCAGTACTTC. This gives the protein CASGSGRETQYF.